Presented here are 20 T cell receptor beta chains from one specimen sequenced in a study of T cell responses to AZD1222 COVID-19 vaccine. Measured with immunoSEQ multiplex PCR; TCRdb has only the in-frame clones, and not every one. The data show around 150,000 clones, 88% seen once. The input for sequencing was peripheral blood, taken on day 0 of AZD1222 vaccination. Receptors were obtained from an adult in good health.

The CDR3 sequence: CASSPATGLSYGYTF. Written as DNA, the CDR3 is TGTGCCAGCTCACCAGCAACAGGGTTATCATATGGCTACACCTTC. The rearrangement joins TRBV18 to TRBJ1-2; a weak D match, TRBD1 (6 bases). Trimming pared 2 bases from V and 5 bases from J, leaving 15 bases between. Germline lookup yields CDR1 KGHSH and CDR2 LQKENI. The CDR3 totals 15 residues. Full variable domain (remainder filled in from reference TRBV18 and TRBJ1-2): NAGVMQNPRHLVRRRGQEARLRCSPMKGHSHVYWYRQLPEEGLKFMVYLQKENIIDESGMPKERFSAEFPKEGPSILRIQQVVRGDSAAYFCASSPATGLSYGYTFGSGTRLTVV.

This clone showed up just once. V usage is TRBV5-1 and J usage is TRBJ1-1, with D possibly TRBD1 on 6 matching bases. V was clipped by 4 bases and J by 4 bases, with 17 bases between them. The CDR3 is 15 residues long. Per germline, CDR1 SGHRS and CDR2 YFSETQ. The CDR3 region is CASSPAGTIGTEAFF. The DNA of the CDR3 is TGCGCCAGCAGCCCGGCCGGGACAATTGGCACTGAAGCTTTCTTT.

The CDR3 DNA sequence: TGTGCCAGCAGCCCCCGAGGGGCCGGGACTAGCTCCTACAATGAGCAGTTCTTC. This gives the protein CASSPRGAGTSSYNEQFF. The V gene is TRBV7-3, the J gene TRBJ2-1; TRBD2 aligns across 8 bases. V gave up 5 bases and J gave up 0 bases; unmatched junction bases: 12. The CDR3 covers 18 residues. In germline, CDR1 is SGHTA, CDR2 FQGTGA.

The V call is TRBV23-1, the J call TRBJ1-6; 7 positions match TRBD1. TRBV23-1 has ORF status, its function being uncertain. CDR3 length equals 18 residues. The V gene end was trimmed by 2 bases and the J gene end by 8 bases; junction bases not matched to a gene: 15. The CDR3 DNA reads TGCGCCAGCAGTCAAACGCGCCGGGACAGCTGGAGTGATTCACCCCTCCACTTT. Its protein is CASSQTRRDSWSDSPLHF.

The chain uses TRBV7-9 and TRBJ1-2; D is perhaps TRBD1 (5 bases). The CDR3 has 12 amino acids. Trimming removed 5 bases from V and 6 bases from J, with 10 bases in between. The V gene's germline CDR1 is SEHNR and CDR2 FQNEAQ (reference sequence). In DNA form, the CDR3 reads TGTGCCAGCAGCCAGGGACGGAATGGCTACACCTTC. Translation gives CASSQGRNGYTF.

The gene calls are TRBV5-1 and TRBJ2-3, with no clear D. Trimming stripped 5 bases from V and 1 base from J, with 17 bases between. This CDR3 is built from 16 residues. Germline assignment: CDR1 SGHRS and CDR2 YFSETQ. CDR3 nucleotide sequence: TGCGCCAGCAGGCTGCTATCTTTTCGGGGCACAGATACGCAGTATTTT. Protein sequence: CASRLLSFRGTDTQYF.

The chain couples TRBV28 to TRBJ2-7; 9 nucleotides line up with TRBD1. The CDR3 runs to 14 residues. V lost 3 bases to trimming and J lost 5 bases; unmatched junction nucleotides: 5. CDR1 MDHEN and CDR2 SYDVKM come from the germline V gene. DNA of the CDR3: TGTGCCAGCAGTTTGGGGACAGGGACCCACGAGCAGTACTTC. Amino acids: CASSLGTGTHEQYF.

Concerning this clone: Distinct nucleotide sequences in the sample also encode this CDR3. The chain carries TRBV28 and TRBJ1-6; tentatively, D is TRBD1 (5 bases). The CDR3 is made up of 14 amino acids. Between the trimmed V and J ends, which lost 3 bases and 7 bases, there was a span of 10 bases. The V gene's germline CDR1 is MDHEN and CDR2 SYDVKM. In DNA, the CDR3 is TGTGCCAGCAGTTTGGCAGGGATCAATTCACCCCTCCACTTT. This codes for CASSLAGINSPLHF.

The CDR3 coding sequence is TGTGCCAGCAGCAACCATGGGGCAGGGACTAATCAGCCCCAGCATTTT. Encoded protein: CASSNHGAGTNQPQHF. V usage is TRBV7-2 and J usage is TRBJ1-5; D is perhaps TRBD1 (5 bases). Germline V gene lookup returns CDR1 SGHTA and CDR2 FQGNSA. The CDR3 covers 16 residues. Trimming removed 5 bases from V and 4 bases from J, with 18 bases in between.

The rearrangement links TRBV7-2 to TRBJ2-3, with TRBD2 matching over 8 bases. V shed 0 bases, J shed 4 bases, and the junction held 3 bases outside the gene matches. The CDR3 spans 15 residues. The germline CDR1 and CDR2 sequences are SGHTA and FQGNSA. The CDR3 loop reads CASSLAVGGADTQYF. The DNA for the CDR3 is TGTGCCAGCAGCTTAGCGGTCGGGGGGGCAGATACGCAGTATTTT.

The rearrangement joins TRBV6-5 to TRBJ2-2; TRBD1 is a possible D gene (6 bases). Germline loops: CDR1 MNHEY, CDR2 SVGAGI. The CDR3 extends over 16 amino acids. Trimming took off 3 bases at V and 4 bases at J, with 15 bases between the two ends. Here the CDR3 DNA reads TGTGCCAGCAGTTATAGGCGAGGACAGCCCACCGGGGAGCTGTTTTTT. The encoded protein is CASSYRRGQPTGELFF.

CDR3 amino acids: CASSFALGGQNTEAFF. DNA of the CDR3: TGTGCCAGCAGCTTCGCCCTAGGGGGGCAGAACACTGAAGCTTTCTTT. V and J are TRBV7-2 and TRBJ1-1; D is possibly TRBD1 (6 bases). Germline CDR1 SGHTA, CDR2 FQGNSA. The CDR3 is 16 amino acids. The V end was cut by 3 bases, the J end by 1 base, with 15 bases between.

The V and J genes are TRBV3-1 (or the pseudogene TRBV3-2) and TRBJ2-5; no clear D gene. The CDR3 sequence is 12 residues long. The V and J ends lost 4 bases and 3 bases respectively, with 6 bases between them. The V gene's germline CDR1 is LGHDT and CDR2 YNNKEL (reference sequence). For the CDR3, the DNA is TGTGCCAGCAGCCCTGAAGAAGAGACCCAGTACTTC. It encodes CASSPEEETQYF.

V usage is TRBV15 and J usage is TRBJ1-1, with D perhaps TRBD1 (5 bases). Germline V CDR1 and CDR2: LNHNV, YYDKDF (reference sequence). V lost 1 base and J 3 bases, leaving 6 bases between the germline ends. The CDR3 length is 13 residues. As DNA, the CDR3 is TGTGCCACCAGCAGAGGACAGTACACTGAAGCTTTCTTT. Translation gives CATSRGQYTEAFF.

This CDR3 reads CASSIVLAGGSYNEQFF. CDR3 nucleotides: TGTGCCAGTAGTATAGTCCTAGCGGGAGGATCATACAATGAGCAGTTCTTC. J is TRBJ2-1 and V is TRBV19; 11 bases line up with TRBD2. V shed 1 base and J 4 bases; nucleotides not matched to a gene: 6. CDR1 is LNHDA and CDR2 is SQIVND in the germline V gene (reference sequence). The CDR3 has 17 residues.

This clone was observed once. The chain is built from TRBV18 and TRBJ2-7; TRBD1 agrees at 9 bases. The junction had 8 bases not matched to a gene; V was cut back by 3 bases and J by 8 bases. This CDR3 spans 14 amino acids. The V gene's germline CDR1 is KGHSH and CDR2 LQKENI. This CDR3 is CASSPYTGTGKQYF. The CDR3 region has the DNA TGTGCCAGCTCACCGTATACCGGGACAGGGAAGCAGTACTTC. The complete variable domain, with remaining parts taken from reference TRBV18 and TRBJ2-7, reads NAGVMQNPRHLVRRRGQEARLRCSPMKGHSHVYWYRQLPEEGLKFMVYLQKENIIDESGMPKERFSAEFPKEGPSILRIQQVVRGDSAAYFCASSPYTGTGKQYFGPGTRLTVT.

This clone was observed a handful of times. The J gene is TRBJ1-3, the V gene TRBV20-1, with D possibly being TRBD1 (5 bases). The CDR3 spans 14 residues. Trimming removed 3 bases at V and 7 bases at J, with 16 bases between. Germline-derived CDR1 and CDR2 are DFQATT and SNEGSKA (reference sequence). This CDR3 is CSASLWDGRNTIYF. The CDR3 DNA is TGCAGTGCTAGTCTTTGGGACGGGCGCAACACCATATATTTT.

This sequence joins TRBV7-9 and TRBJ1-1; a possible D gene is TRBD1 (6 bases). CDR1 SEHNR and CDR2 FQNEAQ come from the germline V gene (reference sequence). The length of the CDR3 is 13 residues. Trimming cost V 5 bases and J 4 bases, with 11 bases left between them. The CDR3 nucleotides are TGTGCCAGCAGCCACCCGGGGGCCACTGAAGCTTTCTTT. It codes for CASSHPGATEAFF.

The genes are TRBV18 and TRBJ2-2; D ambiguous. V lost 8 bases and J lost 4, with 5 bases in between. This CDR3 has 11 amino acids. The germline gives CDR1 KGHSH, CDR2 LQKENI. CDR3 DNA: TGTGCCAGCCTGGGCACCGGGGAGCTGTTTTTT. The encoded protein is CASLGTGELFF.

V usage is TRBV5-4 and J usage is TRBJ2-3; D may be TRBD2 (5 bases). This CDR3 contains 18 residues. V was shortened by 6 bases and J by 0 bases, with 23 bases between the two germline ends. Germline assignment: CDR1 SGHNT and CDR2 YYREEE (reference sequence). The CDR3 DNA sequence: TGTGCCAGCACCCAGCGGAGGAACCAGACTGCTAGCACAGATACGCAGTATTTT. Translating gives CASTQRRNQTASTDTQYF.